One TCR beta chain is described in this entry. Its antigen is as yet unknown. These data belong to a study of OX40 agonist ivuxolimab in advanced cancers. Study at large: One patient with hepatocellular carcinoma and two with cutaneous melanoma, three in all, had partial responses. General study points: The authors did not determine the antigen specificity of the expanded peripheral T cells. More expanded clones were seen, on average, in CD8+ T cells than in CD4+.

Method: immunoSEQ multiplex PCR; TCRdb's copy keeps in-frame clones and lacks some. The sample records tens of thousands of clones, roughly nine tenths being singletons. Blood specimens came from baseline, cycle 4 day 1, and cycle 7 day 1. Trimming took off 2 bases at V and 5 bases at J, with 12 bases between the two ends. The CDR3 length is 14 residues. Germline-derived CDR1 and CDR2 are SGHTA and FQGTGA. The chain uses TRBV7-3 and TRBJ1-1, with a possible D match to TRBD1 (5 bases). The material sequenced was CD4+ or CD8+ T cells sorted from blood, taken in a trial of the OX40 agonist ivuxolimab. The sequence was obtained from an adult with an advanced solid tumor such as melanoma, head and neck, liver or kidney cancer. The CDR3 region has the DNA TGTGCCAGCAGCTTACAGGGCGGAAATACTGAAGCTTTCTTT. Amino acid sequence: CASSLQGGNTEAFF.